Included here is one TCR beta chain sequence, with context. The antigen is not known. The CDR3 sequence is 13 residues long. Germline CDR1 is SGHRS and CDR2 is YFSETQ. V gave up 2 bases and J gave up 2 bases, with 7 bases separating them. Use of 60 Vbeta and 13 Jbeta primers characterized the PCR. Using immunoSEQ multiplex PCR, the repertoire was profiled, and TCRdb retains in-frame clones only, with some absent. The sample has 100,000 or so clones; roughly 12% are singletons. This record belongs to a study of cytomegalovirus exposure and HLA in healthy donors. Study findings and constraints: Confirmation was obtained in vitro that three CMV-associated chains are specific for CMV antigens. In a later analysis, specific HLA alleles were associated with more than 15,000 TCR beta sequences at a 0.05 false discovery rate.

The clonotype was recovered from a middle-aged man in good health and CMV-seropositive. The chain uses TRBV5-1 and TRBJ2-5; unclear D gene. Sequences were obtained from PBMCs. The CDR3 DNA reads as TGCGCCAGCAGCTTACAGATACAAGAGACCCAGTACTTC. Translated, it gives CASSLQIQETQYF.